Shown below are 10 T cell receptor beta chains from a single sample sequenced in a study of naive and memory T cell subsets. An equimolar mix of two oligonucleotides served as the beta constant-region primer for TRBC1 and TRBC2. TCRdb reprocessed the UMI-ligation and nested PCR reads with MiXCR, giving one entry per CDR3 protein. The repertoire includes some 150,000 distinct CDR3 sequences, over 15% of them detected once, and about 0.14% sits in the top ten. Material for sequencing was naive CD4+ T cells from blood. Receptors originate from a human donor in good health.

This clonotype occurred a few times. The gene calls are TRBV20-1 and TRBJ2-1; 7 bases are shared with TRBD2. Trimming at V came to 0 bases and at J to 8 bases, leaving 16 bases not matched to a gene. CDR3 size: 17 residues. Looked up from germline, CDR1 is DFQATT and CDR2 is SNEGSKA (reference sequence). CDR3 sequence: CSARDGQRGSALDEQFF. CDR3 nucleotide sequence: TGCAGTGCTAGAGATGGTCAGCGCGGGAGTGCTTTAGATGAGCAGTTCTTC.

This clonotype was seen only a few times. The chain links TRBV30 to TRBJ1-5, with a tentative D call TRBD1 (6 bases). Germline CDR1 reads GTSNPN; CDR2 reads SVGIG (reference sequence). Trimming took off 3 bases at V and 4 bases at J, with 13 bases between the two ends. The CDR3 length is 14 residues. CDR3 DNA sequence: TGTGCCTGGAGCCGGACAGAAACTAATCAGCCCCAGCATTTT. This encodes CAWSRTETNQPQHF.

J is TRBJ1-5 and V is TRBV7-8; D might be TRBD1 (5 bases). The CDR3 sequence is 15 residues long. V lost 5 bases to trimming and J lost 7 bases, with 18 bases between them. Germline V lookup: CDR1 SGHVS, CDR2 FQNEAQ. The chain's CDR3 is CASSPGGGWVQPQHF. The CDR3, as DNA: TGTGCCAGCAGCCCCGGCGGGGGTTGGGTACAGCCCCAGCATTTT.

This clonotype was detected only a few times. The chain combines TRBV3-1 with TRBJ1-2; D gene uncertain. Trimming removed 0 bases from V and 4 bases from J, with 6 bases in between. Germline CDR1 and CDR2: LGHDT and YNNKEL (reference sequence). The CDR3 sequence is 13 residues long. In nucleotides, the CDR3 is TGTGCCAGCAGCCAAGATCTGGGCTATGGCTACACCTTC. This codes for CASSQDLGYGYTF. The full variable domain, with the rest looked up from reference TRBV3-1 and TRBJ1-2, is DTAVSQTPKYLVTQMGNDKSIKCEQNLGHDTMYWYKQDSKKFLKIMFSYNNKELIINETVPNRFSPKSPDKAHLNLHINSLELGDSAVYFCASSQDLGYGYTFGSGTRLTVV.

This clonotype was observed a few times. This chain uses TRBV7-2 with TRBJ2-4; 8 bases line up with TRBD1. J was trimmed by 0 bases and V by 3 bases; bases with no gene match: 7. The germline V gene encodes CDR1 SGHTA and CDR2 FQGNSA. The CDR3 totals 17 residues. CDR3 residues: CASSLTTGALAKNIQYF. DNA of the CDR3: TGTGCCAGCAGCTTGACGACAGGGGCTTTAGCCAAAAACATTCAGTACTTC.

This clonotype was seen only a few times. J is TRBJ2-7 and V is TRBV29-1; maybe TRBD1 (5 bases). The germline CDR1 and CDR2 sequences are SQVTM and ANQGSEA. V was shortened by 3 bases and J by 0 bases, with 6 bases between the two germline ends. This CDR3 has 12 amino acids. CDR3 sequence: CSVDDSSYEQYF. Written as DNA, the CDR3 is TGCAGCGTTGACGACAGCTCCTACGAGCAGTACTTC.

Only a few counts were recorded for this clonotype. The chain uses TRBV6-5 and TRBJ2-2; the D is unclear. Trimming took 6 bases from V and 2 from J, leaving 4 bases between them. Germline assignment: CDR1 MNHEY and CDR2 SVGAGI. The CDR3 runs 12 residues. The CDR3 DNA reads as TGTGCCAGCAGGGAAAACACCGGGGAGCTGTTTTTT. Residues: CASRENTGELFF.

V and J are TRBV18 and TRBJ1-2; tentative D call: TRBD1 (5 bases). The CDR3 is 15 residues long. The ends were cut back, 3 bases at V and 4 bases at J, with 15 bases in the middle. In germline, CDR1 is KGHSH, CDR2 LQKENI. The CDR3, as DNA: TGTGCCAGCTCACCGGGGGACGGGGGATTCTATGGCTACACCTTC. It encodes CASSPGDGGFYGYTF.

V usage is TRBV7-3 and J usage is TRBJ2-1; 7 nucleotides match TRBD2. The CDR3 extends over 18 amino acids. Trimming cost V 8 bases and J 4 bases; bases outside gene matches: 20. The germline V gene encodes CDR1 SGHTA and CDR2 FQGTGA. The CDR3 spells CASGQSGLGLAAYNEQFF. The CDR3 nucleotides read TGTGCCAGCGGCCAATCGGGTTTAGGGCTAGCGGCTTACAATGAGCAGTTCTTC.

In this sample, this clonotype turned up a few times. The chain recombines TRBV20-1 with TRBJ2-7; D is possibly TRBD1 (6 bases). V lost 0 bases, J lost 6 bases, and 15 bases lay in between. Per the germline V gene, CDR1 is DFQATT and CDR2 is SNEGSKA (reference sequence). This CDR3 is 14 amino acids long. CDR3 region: CSARDLNRVGEQYF. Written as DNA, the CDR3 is TGCAGTGCTAGAGATCTAAACAGGGTAGGCGAGCAGTACTTC.